The source of this TCR beta chain is a study of sequential checkpoint blockade in melanoma. Whole-study context: Randomization was 1:1 between first-line nivolumab→ipilimumab and ipilimumab→nivolumab.

Sequenced by immunoSEQ multiplex PCR; TCRdb stores in-frame clones only, minus some. The sample has fewer than 40,000 clones, over 75% seen once. The V end was cut by 1 base, the J end by 2 bases, with 14 bases between. The germline V gene encodes CDR1 MGHRA and CDR2 YSYEKL. This CDR3 region has 17 residues. Sample treatment: randomized to nivolumab then ipilimumab (arm A) or the reverse (arm B). Sorted cells were live CD3+CD8+, lacking CD19 and CD56, from PBMCs. This material consisted of CD8+ T cells sorted from blood (inferred from file names), taken from a patient given nivolumab and ipilimumab in sequence. The chain is built from TRBV4-1 and TRBJ2-2; maybe TRBD1 (5 bases). The source of this sequence is a human donor with melanoma. Written as DNA, the CDR3 is TGCGCCAGCAGCCAAGGGACACTGACGACTAACACCGGGGAGCTGTTTTTT. Residues: CASSQGTLTTNTGELFF.